This T cell receptor (beta chain) is drawn from a study of T cell responses to AZD1222 COVID-19 vaccine. This table comes from immunoSEQ multiplex PCR, and its TCRdb copy is limited to in-frame clones, with some not included. This table has 130,000 to 150,000 clones, about 82% appearing once. Comment on this clone: Its target is unknown.

Study-level points and caveats: Only a handful of individuals given AZD1222 were seropositive at baseline.

CDR3 size: 14 residues. Germline V gene lookup returns CDR1 SNHLY and CDR2 FYNNEI. The V end lost 3 bases, the J end lost 9 bases, and 12 bases lay between the germline ends. This clonotype originated in an adult who received the AZD1222 COVID-19 vaccine. The sequenced sample was peripheral blood, obtained 28 days after the second AZD1222 dose. J is TRBJ1-6 and V is TRBV2; tentatively, D is TRBD1 (5 bases). The CDR3 protein is CASSELREGSPLHF. In DNA form, the CDR3 reads TGTGCCAGCAGTGAGCTCAGGGAGGGTTCACCCCTCCACTTT. The whole variable domain, remainder taken from reference TRBV2 and TRBJ1-6, is EPEVTQTPSHQVTQMGQEVILRCVPISNHLYFYWYRQILGQKVEFLVSFYNNEISEKSEIFDDQFSVERPDGSNFTLKIRSTKLEDSAMYFCASSELREGSPLHFGNGTRLTVT.